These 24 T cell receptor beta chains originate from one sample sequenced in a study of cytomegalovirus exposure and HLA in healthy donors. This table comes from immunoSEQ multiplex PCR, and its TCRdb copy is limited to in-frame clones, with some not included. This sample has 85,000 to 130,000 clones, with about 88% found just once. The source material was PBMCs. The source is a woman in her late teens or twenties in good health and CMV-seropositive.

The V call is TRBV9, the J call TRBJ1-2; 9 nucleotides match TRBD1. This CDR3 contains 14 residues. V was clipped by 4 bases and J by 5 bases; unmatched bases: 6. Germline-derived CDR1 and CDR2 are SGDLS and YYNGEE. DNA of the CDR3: TGTGCCAGCAGCTCGGAACAGGGGGCTTATGGCTACACCTTC. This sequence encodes CASSSEQGAYGYTF.

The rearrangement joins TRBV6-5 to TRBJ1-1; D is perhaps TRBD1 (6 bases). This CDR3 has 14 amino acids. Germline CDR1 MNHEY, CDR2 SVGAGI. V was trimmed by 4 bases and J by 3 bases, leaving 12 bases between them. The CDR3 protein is CASSSTGFHTEAFF. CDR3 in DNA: TGTGCCAGCAGTTCCACAGGGTTTCACACTGAAGCTTTCTTT.

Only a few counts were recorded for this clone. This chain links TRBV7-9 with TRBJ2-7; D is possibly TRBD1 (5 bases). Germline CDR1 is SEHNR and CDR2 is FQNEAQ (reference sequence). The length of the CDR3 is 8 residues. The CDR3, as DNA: TGTGCCAGCAGCGTGCAGGGCGTC. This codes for CASSVQGV.

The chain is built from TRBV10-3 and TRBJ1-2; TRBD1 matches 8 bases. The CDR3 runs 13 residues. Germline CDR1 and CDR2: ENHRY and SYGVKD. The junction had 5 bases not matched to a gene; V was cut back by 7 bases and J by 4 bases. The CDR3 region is CAITSDRVYGYTF. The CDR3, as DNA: TGTGCCATCACCTCGGACAGGGTCTATGGCTACACCTTC.

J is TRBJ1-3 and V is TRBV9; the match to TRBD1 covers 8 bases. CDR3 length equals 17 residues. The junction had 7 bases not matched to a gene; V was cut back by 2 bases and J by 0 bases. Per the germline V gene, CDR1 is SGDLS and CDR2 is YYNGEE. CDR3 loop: CASSVGQGSRSGNTIYF. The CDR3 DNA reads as TGTGCCAGCAGCGTTGGACAGGGATCCCGCTCTGGAAACACCATATATTTT.

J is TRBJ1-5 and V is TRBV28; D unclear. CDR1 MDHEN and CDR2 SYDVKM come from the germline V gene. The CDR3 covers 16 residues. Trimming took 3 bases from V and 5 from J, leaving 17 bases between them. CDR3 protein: CASSLPGRGRDQPQHF. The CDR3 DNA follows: TGTGCCAGCAGTTTGCCCGGCAGAGGGAGGGATCAGCCCCAGCATTTT. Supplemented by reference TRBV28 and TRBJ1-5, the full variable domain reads DVKVTQSSRYLVKRTGEKVFLECVQDMDHENMFWYRQDPGLGLRLIYFSYDVKMKEKGDIPEGYSVSREKKERFSLILESASTNQTSMYLCASSLPGRGRDQPQHFGDGTRLSIL.

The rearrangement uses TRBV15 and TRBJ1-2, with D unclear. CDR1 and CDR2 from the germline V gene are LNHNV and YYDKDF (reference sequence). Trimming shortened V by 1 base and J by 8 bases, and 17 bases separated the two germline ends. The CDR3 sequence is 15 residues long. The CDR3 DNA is TGTGCCACCAGCAGAGGAGTCATTAACCCGGGGGGCTACACCTTC. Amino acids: CATSRGVINPGGYTF.

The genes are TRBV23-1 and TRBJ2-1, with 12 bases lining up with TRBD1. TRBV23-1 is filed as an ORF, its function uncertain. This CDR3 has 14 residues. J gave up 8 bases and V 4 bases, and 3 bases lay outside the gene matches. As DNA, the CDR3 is TGCGCCAGCAGTCGGGGACAGGGGGCCGATGAGCAGTTCTTC. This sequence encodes CASSRGQGADEQFF.

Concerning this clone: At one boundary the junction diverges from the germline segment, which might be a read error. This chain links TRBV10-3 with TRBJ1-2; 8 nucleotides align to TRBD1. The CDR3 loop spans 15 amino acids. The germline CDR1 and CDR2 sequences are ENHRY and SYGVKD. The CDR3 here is CAIRDQDRGLYGYTF. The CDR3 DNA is TGTGCCATCCGTGACCAAGACAGGGGCCTCTATGGCTACACCTTC.

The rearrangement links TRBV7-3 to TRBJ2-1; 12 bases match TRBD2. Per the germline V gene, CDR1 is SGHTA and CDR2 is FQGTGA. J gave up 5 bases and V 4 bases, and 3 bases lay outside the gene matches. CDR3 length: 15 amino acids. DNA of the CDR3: TGTGCCAGCAGCTCACTAGCGGGGGGACACAATGAGCAGTTCTTC. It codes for CASSSLAGGHNEQFF.

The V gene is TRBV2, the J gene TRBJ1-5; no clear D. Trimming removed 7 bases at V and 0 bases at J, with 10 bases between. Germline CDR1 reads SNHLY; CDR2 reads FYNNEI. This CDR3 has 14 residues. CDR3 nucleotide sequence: TGTGCCAGCAAAACGGTCTATAGCAATCAGCCCCAGCATTTT. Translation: CASKTVYSNQPQHF.

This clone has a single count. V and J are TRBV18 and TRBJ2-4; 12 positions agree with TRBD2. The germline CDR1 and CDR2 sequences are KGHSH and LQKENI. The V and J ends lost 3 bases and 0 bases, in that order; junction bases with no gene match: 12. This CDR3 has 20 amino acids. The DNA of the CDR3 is TGTGCCAGCTCACCCCCGGGAACTAGCGGGGGGCTTTTAGCCAAAAACATTCAGTACTTC. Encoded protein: CASSPPGTSGGLLAKNIQYF. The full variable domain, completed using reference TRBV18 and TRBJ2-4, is NAGVMQNPRHLVRRRGQEARLRCSPMKGHSHVYWYRQLPEEGLKFMVYLQKENIIDESGMPKERFSAEFPKEGPSILRIQQVVRGDSAAYFCASSPPGTSGGLLAKNIQYFGAGTRLSVL.

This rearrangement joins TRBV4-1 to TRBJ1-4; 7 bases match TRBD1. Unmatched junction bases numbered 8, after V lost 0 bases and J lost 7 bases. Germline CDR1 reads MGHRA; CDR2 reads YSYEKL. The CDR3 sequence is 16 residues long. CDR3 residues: CASSQERQGSGEKLFF. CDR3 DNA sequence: TGCGCCAGCAGCCAAGAAAGACAGGGTTCGGGTGAAAAACTGTTTTTT.

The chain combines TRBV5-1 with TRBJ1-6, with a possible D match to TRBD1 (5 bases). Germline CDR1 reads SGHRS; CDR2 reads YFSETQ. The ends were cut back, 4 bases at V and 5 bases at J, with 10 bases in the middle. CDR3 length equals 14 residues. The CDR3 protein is CASSETADNSPLHF. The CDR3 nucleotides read TGCGCCAGCAGCGAGACAGCTGATAATTCACCCCTCCACTTT.

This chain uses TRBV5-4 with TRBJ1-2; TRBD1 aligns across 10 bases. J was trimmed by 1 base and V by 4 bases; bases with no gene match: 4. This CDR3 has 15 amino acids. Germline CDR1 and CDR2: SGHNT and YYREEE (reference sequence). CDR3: CASSQDRGVNYGYTF. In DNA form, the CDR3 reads TGTGCCAGCAGCCAGGACAGGGGGGTTAACTATGGCTACACCTTC.

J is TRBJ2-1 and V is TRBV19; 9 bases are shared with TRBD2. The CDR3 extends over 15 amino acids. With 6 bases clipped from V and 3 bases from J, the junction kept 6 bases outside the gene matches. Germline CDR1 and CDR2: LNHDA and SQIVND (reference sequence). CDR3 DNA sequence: TGTGCCAGTAGCCAACCTAGCGGGGACTACAATGAGCAGTTCTTC. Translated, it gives CASSQPSGDYNEQFF. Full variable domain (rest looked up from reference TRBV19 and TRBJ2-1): DGGITQSPKYLFRKEGQNVTLSCEQNLNHDAMYWYRQDPGQGLRLIYYSQIVNDFQKGDIAEGYSVSREKKESFPLTVTSAQKNPTAFYLCASSQPSGDYNEQFFGPGTRLTVL.

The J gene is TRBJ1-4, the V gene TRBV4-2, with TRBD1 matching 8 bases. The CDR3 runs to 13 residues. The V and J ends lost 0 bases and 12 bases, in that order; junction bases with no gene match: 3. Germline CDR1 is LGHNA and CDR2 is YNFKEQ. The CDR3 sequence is CASSQEDRDELFF. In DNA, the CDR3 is TGTGCCAGCAGCCAAGAGGACAGGGACGAACTGTTTTTT.

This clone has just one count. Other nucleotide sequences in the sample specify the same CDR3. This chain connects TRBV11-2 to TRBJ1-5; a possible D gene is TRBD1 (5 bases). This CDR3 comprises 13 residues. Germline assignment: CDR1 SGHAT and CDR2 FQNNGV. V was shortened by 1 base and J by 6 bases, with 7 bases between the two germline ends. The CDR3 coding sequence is TGTGCCAGCAGCTTAGGACAGAGTCAGCCCCAGCATTTT. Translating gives CASSLGQSQPQHF.

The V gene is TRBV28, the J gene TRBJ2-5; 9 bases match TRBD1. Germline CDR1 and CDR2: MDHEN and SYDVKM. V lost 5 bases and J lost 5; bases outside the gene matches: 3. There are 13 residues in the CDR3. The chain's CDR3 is CASSDRGWETQYF. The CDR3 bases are TGTGCCAGCAGTGACAGGGGGTGGGAGACCCAGTACTTC.

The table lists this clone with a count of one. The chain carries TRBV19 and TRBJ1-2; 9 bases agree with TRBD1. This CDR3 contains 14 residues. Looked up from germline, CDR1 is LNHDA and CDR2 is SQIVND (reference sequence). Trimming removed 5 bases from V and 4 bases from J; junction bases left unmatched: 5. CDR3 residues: CASSGRDRAYGYTF. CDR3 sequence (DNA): TGTGCCAGTAGTGGCCGGGACAGGGCCTATGGCTACACCTTC.

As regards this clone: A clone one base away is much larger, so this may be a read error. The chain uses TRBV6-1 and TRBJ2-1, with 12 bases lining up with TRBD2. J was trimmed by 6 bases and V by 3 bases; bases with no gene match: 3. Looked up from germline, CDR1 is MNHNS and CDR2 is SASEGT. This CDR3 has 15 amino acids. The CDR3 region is CASSDSSGGANEQFF. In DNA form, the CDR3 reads TGTGCCAGCAGTGATTCTAGCGGGGGGGCCAATGAGCAGTTCTTC.

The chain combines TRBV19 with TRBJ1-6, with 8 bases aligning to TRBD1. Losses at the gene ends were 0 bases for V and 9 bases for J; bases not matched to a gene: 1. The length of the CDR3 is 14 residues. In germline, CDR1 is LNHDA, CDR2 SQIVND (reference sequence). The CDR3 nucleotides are TGTGCCAGTAGTATAGAGGGACAGGCTTCACCCCTCCACTTT. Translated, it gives CASSIEGQASPLHF.

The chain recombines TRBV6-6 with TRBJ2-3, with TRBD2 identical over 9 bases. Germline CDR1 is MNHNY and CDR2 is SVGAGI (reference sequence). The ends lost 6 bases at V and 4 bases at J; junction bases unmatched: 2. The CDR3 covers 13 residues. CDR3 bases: TGTGCCAGCAGCTTAGCGGGGGCAGATACGCAGTATTTT. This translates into CASSLAGADTQYF.

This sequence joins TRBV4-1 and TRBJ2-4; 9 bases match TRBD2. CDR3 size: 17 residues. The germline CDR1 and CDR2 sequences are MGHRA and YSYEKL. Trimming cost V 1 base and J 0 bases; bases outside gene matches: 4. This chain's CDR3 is CASSQVAGGIAKNIQYF. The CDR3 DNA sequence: TGCGCCAGCAGCCAAGTCGCGGGGGGGATAGCCAAAAACATTCAGTACTTC.